Detailed here is one TCR beta chain. The antigen is undetermined. TCRdb redid the calling of the 5' RACE reads with MiXCR, one entry per CDR3 protein. The data hold about 450,000 distinct CDR3 sequences, with roughly 27% observed a single time. The data are from a study of CD8 T cells in ankylosing spondylitis. Study-level points and caveats: A motif in TCR beta, a set of roughly eight highly homologous variants, appeared characteristic of ankylosing spondylitis blood. From matched ankylosing spondylitis synovial fluid, disease-linked clones were reportedly recovered at significantly enriched levels.

The CDR3 loop spans 15 amino acids. Looked up from germline, CDR1 is SGHTA and CDR2 is FQGNSA. V gave up 3 bases and J gave up 0 bases, with 9 bases separating them. Material for sequencing was blood, either unsorted or a sorted T cell fraction (not recorded which). This sequence originates from a male donor with ankylosing spondylitis. The chain couples TRBV7-2 to TRBJ1-3; no clear D gene. This CDR3 is CASSFGVLSGNTIYF. As DNA, the CDR3 is TGTGCCAGCAGCTTTGGCGTACTCTCTGGAAACACCATATATTTT.